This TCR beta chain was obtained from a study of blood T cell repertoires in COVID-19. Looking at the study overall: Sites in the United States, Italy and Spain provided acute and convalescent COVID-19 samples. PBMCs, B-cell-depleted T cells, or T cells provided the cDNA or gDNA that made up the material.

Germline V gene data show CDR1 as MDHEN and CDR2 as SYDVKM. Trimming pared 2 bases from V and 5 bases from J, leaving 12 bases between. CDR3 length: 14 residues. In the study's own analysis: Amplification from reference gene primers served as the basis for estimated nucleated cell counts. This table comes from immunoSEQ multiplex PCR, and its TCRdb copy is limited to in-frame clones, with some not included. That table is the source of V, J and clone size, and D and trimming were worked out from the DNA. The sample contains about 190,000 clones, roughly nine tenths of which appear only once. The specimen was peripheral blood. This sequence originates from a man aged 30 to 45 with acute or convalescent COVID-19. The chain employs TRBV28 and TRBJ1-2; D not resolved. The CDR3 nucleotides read TGTGCCAGCAGTTTAATCCCAGGTCCTTATGGCTACACCTTC. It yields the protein CASSLIPGPYGYTF.